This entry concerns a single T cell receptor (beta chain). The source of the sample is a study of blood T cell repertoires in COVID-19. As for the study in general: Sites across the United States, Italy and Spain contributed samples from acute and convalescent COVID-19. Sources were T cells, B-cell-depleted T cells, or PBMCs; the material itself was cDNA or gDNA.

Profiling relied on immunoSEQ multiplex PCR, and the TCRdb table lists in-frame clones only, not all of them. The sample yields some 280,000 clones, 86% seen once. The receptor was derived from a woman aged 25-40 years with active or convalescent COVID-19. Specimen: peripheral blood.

CDR3 sequence reads: CASRLDRGSTEAFF. The CDR3 coding sequence is TGTGCCAGCAGATTGGACAGGGGGAGCACTGAAGCTTTCTTT. This sequence joins TRBV6-5 and TRBJ1-1, with 10 positions matching TRBD1. With V trimmed by 6 bases and J by 4 bases, 5 bases remained unmatched. The CDR3 covers 14 residues. The germline V gene has CDR1 MNHEY and CDR2 SVGAGI.